This T cell receptor (beta chain) was recovered during a study of cytomegalovirus exposure and HLA in healthy donors. Regarding the study as a whole: One variant, a missense change in DCLRE1C, was linked in a later analysis to TCR beta V- and J-gene trimming. Sequencing likely caused a cluster of highly shared sequence variants.

The germline V and J ends were trimmed by 1 base and 2 bases, with 6 bases remaining between them. Germline V lookup: CDR1 SGHNT, CDR2 YYREEE (reference sequence). The CDR3 spans 13 residues. Note on this clone: Its antigen is as yet unknown.

Nominal health characterized the donors when sampled, though unrecorded immune exposures were likely. It was with 60 Vbeta and 13 Jbeta primers that the PCR ran. The method was immunoSEQ multiplex PCR; TCRdb's version includes in-frame clones alone and lacks a portion of them. Seen here are 90,000 to 130,000 clones, 70% observed once, and the top ten hold 8.7%. Sequencing was done on a sample of PBMCs. The clonotype was recovered from a man aged 25 to 45 in good health and CMV-seropositive. The chain uses TRBV5-4 and TRBJ1-2, with D hard to call. For the CDR3, the DNA is TGTGCCAGCAGCTTGCCAGGAAACTATGGCTACACCTTC. The encoded protein is CASSLPGNYGYTF.